The sequence of this T cell receptor beta chain was determined in a study of cytomegalovirus exposure and HLA in healthy donors. The table lists this clone with a few counts. The antigen is undetermined. A multiplex PCR was run with 60 Vbeta primers and 13 Jbeta primers. The table came from immunoSEQ multiplex PCR; TCRdb's copy has only in-frame clones and leaves some out. The repertoire holds 240,000 or so clones, about 80% seen once, with 8% in the top ten. The CDR3 spans 17 residues. Germline V gives CDR1 MNHEY, CDR2 SMNVEV (reference sequence). V was clipped by 6 bases and J by 1 base; unmatched bases: 11. Although they were nominally healthy when sampled, donors likely had unrecorded immune exposures. Overall study findings and caveats: Among the CMV-associated chains, a few were confirmed in vitro as specific for CMV antigens.

This receptor was identified in a woman in her fifties or sixties in good health and CMV-seropositive. Sequenced material: PBMCs. The V call is TRBV27, the J call TRBJ2-2; 7 bases are a match to TRBD2. The CDR3 spells CASRGGRAFGNTGELFF. CDR3 bases: TGTGCCAGCAGGGGAGGGAGGGCCTTTGGGAACACCGGGGAGCTGTTTTTT.